The 14 T cell receptor beta chains in this list originate from one sample, sequenced in a study of multiple sclerosis patients with progressive multifocal leukoencephalopathy. Time point of the sample: before natalizumab initiation. Only in-frame clones appear in the TCRdb table, and some are missing; sequencing was by immunoSEQ multiplex PCR. The sample records fewer than 40,000 clones, about 91% being singletons. The sequencing sample was made of PBMCs. The receptors originated from a human donor with multiple sclerosis.

The chain carries TRBV7-8 and TRBJ1-1, with 10 nucleotides matching TRBD1. The V gene's germline CDR1 is SGHVS and CDR2 FQNEAQ. V shed 5 bases and J 2 bases; nucleotides not matched to a gene: 8. This CDR3 is 16 amino acids long. The CDR3 DNA reads TGTGCCAGCAGCCTCCGGGACAGGGGTTCAAACACTGAAGCTTTCTTT. Its translation: CASSLRDRGSNTEAFF.

The rearrangement joins TRBV4-1 to TRBJ2-7; D remains ambiguous. V lost 1 base, J lost 3 bases, and 13 bases lay in between. This CDR3 region has 15 residues. CDR1 is MGHRA, CDR2 YSYEKL, per germline. The CDR3 region has the DNA TGCGCCAGCAGCCAAGTCGTCCTGAACTACTACGAGCAGTACTTC. Its translation: CASSQVVLNYYEQYF.

This clone was seen only once. The chain couples TRBV6-1 to TRBJ1-2; D may be TRBD1 (6 bases). Germline lookup yields CDR1 MNHNS and CDR2 SASEGT. V lost 4 bases and J lost 5, with 14 bases in between. The CDR3 covers 14 residues. The CDR3 nucleotides are TGTGCCAGCAGTGGGGTGGGGGCAGGATATGGCTACACCTTC. This sequence encodes CASSGVGAGYGYTF.

The V gene is TRBV19, the J gene TRBJ1-5; D is ambiguous. V lost 6 bases, J lost 11 bases, and 17 bases lay in between. Germline V gene data show CDR1 as LNHDA and CDR2 as SQIVND (reference sequence). The CDR3 is 13 residues long. CDR3 region: CASSRQEPSAQHF. CDR3 bases: TGTGCCAGTAGCCGTCAAGAGCCTTCGGCCCAGCATTTT. Full variable domain (remainder filled in from reference TRBV19 and TRBJ1-5): DGGITQSPKYLFRKEGQNVTLSCEQNLNHDAMYWYRQDPGQGLRLIYYSQIVNDFQKGDIAEGYSVSREKKESFPLTVTSAQKNPTAFYLCASSRQEPSAQHFGDGTRLSIL.

In its sample, this clone was seen a few times. DNA for the CDR3: TGCGCCAGCAGTGAGGGGGGTGTTGAGCAGTACTTC. It encodes CASSEGGVEQYF. This chain links TRBV10-1 with TRBJ2-7; the D gene could be TRBD1 or TRBD2 (5 bases each). Germline CDR1 WNHNN, CDR2 SYGVQD (reference sequence). The CDR3 covers 12 residues. V was pared by 2 bases and J by 7 bases, with 9 bases between.

V and J are TRBV2 and TRBJ1-5; no clear D gene. Germline CDR1 reads SNHLY; CDR2 reads FYNNEI. CDR3 length: 14 residues. V shed 3 bases and J shed 4 bases, with 10 bases lying between them. In DNA, the CDR3 is TGTGCCAGCAGTGAGGAGGGCGGGAATCAGCCCCAGCATTTT. Protein sequence: CASSEEGGNQPQHF.

On this clone itself: Other DNA sequences in the sample encode the same CDR3. CDR3 amino acids: CASSEELGGGYTF. The CDR3 nucleotides read TGTGCCAGCAGTGAAGAGTTGGGGGGCGGCTACACCTTC. The V and J genes are TRBV2 and TRBJ1-2, with a possible D match to TRBD1 (6 bases). Looked up from germline, CDR1 is SNHLY and CDR2 is FYNNEI. The CDR3 loop spans 13 amino acids. Trimming stripped 1 base from V and 8 bases from J, with 11 bases between.

This clone is a singleton in its sample. This chain connects TRBV10-3 to TRBJ2-1, with 13 bases fitting TRBD2. Germline lookup yields CDR1 ENHRY and CDR2 SYGVKD. V was pared by 7 bases and J by 8 bases, with 5 bases of the junction left unmatched. CDR3 size: 14 residues. The CDR3 loop is CAIIGTSGIDEQFF. Written as DNA, the CDR3 is TGTGCCATCATCGGGACTAGCGGGATCGATGAGCAGTTCTTC.

The rearrangement links TRBV7-2 to TRBJ1-5; D perhaps matches TRBD1 (6 bases). V shed 4 bases and J shed 4 bases, with 14 bases lying between them. CDR3 size: 15 residues. Germline V gives CDR1 SGHTA, CDR2 FQGNSA. For the CDR3, the DNA is TGTGCCAGCAGCTATACAGGGACTTTTAATCAGCCCCAGCATTTT. As protein: CASSYTGTFNQPQHF.

This clone was seen only once. The rearrangement links TRBV27 to TRBJ2-4; TRBD2 aligns across 8 bases. Per the germline V gene, CDR1 is MNHEY and CDR2 is SMNVEV (reference sequence). The CDR3 loop spans 15 amino acids. V trimming: 6 bases; J trimming: 0 bases; junction bases outside the gene matches: 4. This CDR3 reads CASRTSGLAKNIQYF. The CDR3 DNA reads as TGTGCCAGCAGAACTAGCGGCCTAGCCAAAAACATTCAGTACTTC.

The chain uses TRBV25-1 and TRBJ2-1; no definite D call. Trimming shortened V by 4 bases and J by 0 bases, and 16 bases separated the two germline ends. CDR3 length: 17 residues. CDR1 and CDR2 (germline): MGHDK, SYGVNS. Written as DNA, the CDR3 is TGTGCCAGCAGTGCCATTGAAGGGCGTAGCTCCTACAATGAGCAGTTCTTC. Protein sequence: CASSAIEGRSSYNEQFF.

In DNA, the CDR3 is TGTGCCAGCAGCGAAGGCCCTAGAGGACCCAACTATGGCTACACCTTC. It codes for CASSEGPRGPNYGYTF. The genes are TRBV5-6 and TRBJ1-2; D remains unclear. The CDR3 is 16 residues long. Trimming pared 4 bases from V and 2 bases from J, leaving 18 bases between. Per germline, CDR1 SGHDT and CDR2 YYEEEE.

The chain recombines TRBV19 with TRBJ2-2, with TRBD1 as a possible D gene (6 bases). CDR3 length: 15 residues. Trimming removed 3 bases at V and 4 bases at J, with 12 bases between. Germline values: CDR1 LNHDA, CDR2 SQIVND (reference sequence). CDR3 sequence: CASSIPGAGTGELFF. The CDR3 DNA sequence: TGTGCCAGTAGTATTCCAGGGGCGGGCACCGGGGAGCTGTTTTTT. Full variable domain (rest looked up from reference TRBV19 and TRBJ2-2): DGGITQSPKYLFRKEGQNVTLSCEQNLNHDAMYWYRQDPGQGLRLIYYSQIVNDFQKGDIAEGYSVSREKKESFPLTVTSAQKNPTAFYLCASSIPGAGTGELFFGEGSRLTVL.

The chain has TRBV4-3 and TRBJ1-2, with D tentatively TRBD1 (6 bases). The CDR3 has 16 amino acids. Germline loops: CDR1 LGHNA, CDR2 YSLEER. The germline V and J ends were trimmed by 0 bases and 8 bases, with 19 bases remaining between them. The CDR3: CASSQESGGGVGGYTF. CDR3 nucleotide sequence: TGCGCCAGCAGCCAAGAATCTGGCGGGGGCGTAGGCGGCTACACCTTC.